The 25 T cell receptor beta chains presented below share a single source sample, sequenced in a study of T cells expressing NK-cell markers. TCRdb reprocessed the 5' RACE reads, keeping one entry per CDR3 protein, no DNA. The table lists roughly 390,000 distinct CDR3 sequences. Sequencing input: blood T cells: a sorted CD56 or NKG2C T cell subset, CD4+ or CD8+ T cells, or bulk PBMC T cells (not recorded which). These receptors were taken from a man between 18 and 69 years old in good health.

V gene TRBV5-4 combines with J gene TRBJ1-1; TCRdb reports TRBD1, a call that lacks DNA to check it against. The CDR3 spans 15 residues. Germline lookup yields CDR1 SGHNT and CDR2 YYREEE (reference sequence). This CDR3 reads CASRQTGGGFTEAFF.

J is TRBJ2-7 and V is TRBV29-1; TCRdb's assignment of TRBD1 cannot be checked, as there is no DNA. The CDR3 extends over 13 amino acids. The germline V gene has CDR1 SQVTM and CDR2 ANQGSEA. CDR3 amino acids: CSVIIQGRDEQYF.

The chain recombines TRBV9 with TRBJ2-5; without DNA, the TCRdb call of TRBD1 cannot be checked. CDR1 SGDLS and CDR2 YYNGEE come from the germline V gene. This CDR3 has 14 residues. CDR3 amino acids: CASSAARGMETQYF. The entire variable domain, with the rest obtained from reference TRBV9 and TRBJ2-5, is as follows: DSGVTQTPKHLITATGQRVTLRCSPRSGDLSVYWYQQSLDQGLQFLIQYYNGEERAKGNILERFSAQQFPDLHSELNLSSLELGDSALYFCASSAARGMETQYFGPGTRLLVL.

The genes are TRBV7-9 and TRBJ2-3. CDR3 length: 16 amino acids. Looked up from germline, CDR1 is SEHNR and CDR2 is FQNEAQ (reference sequence). The CDR3 reads CASSLPALLEPDTQYF.

The chain carries TRBV5-1 and TRBJ1-1; TCRdb indicates TRBD1, and absent DNA this call remains unverified. Germline V gene lookup returns CDR1 SGHRS and CDR2 YFSETQ. There are 16 residues in the CDR3. The CDR3 loop reads CASSLAGAAMNTEAFF.

The chain has TRBV6-5 and TRBJ1-2; the TCRdb D gene call, TRBD1, has no DNA to confirm it. The CDR3 covers 18 residues. Germline V lookup: CDR1 MNHEY, CDR2 SVGAGI. The CDR3 reads CASRFVDRGRRTIPGYTF.

The rearrangement links TRBV6-5 to TRBJ1-1. Germline CDR1 MNHEY, CDR2 SVGAGI. The CDR3 is 13 residues long. CDR3 region: CASSFEMNTEAFF.

The chain has TRBV29-1 and TRBJ1-4. This CDR3 has 12 residues. Germline CDR1 is SQVTM and CDR2 is ANQGSEA. CDR3 region: CSVEGGSEKLFF.

The V and J genes are TRBV7-2 and TRBJ2-1; TCRdb picks TRBD1, but there is no DNA to check that call. CDR3 size: 16 residues. CDR1 and CDR2 from the germline V gene are SGHTA and FQGNSA. The CDR3 loop is CASSLQGTKAYNEQFF. The whole variable domain, remainder taken from reference TRBV7-2 and TRBJ2-1, is GAGVSQSPSNKVTEKGKDVELRCDPISGHTALYWYRQSLGQGLEFLIYFQGNSAPDKSGLPSDRFSAERTGGSVSTLTIQRTQQEDSAVYLCASSLQGTKAYNEQFFGPGTRLTVL.

The rearrangement links TRBV3-1 to TRBJ2-2. This CDR3 region has 14 residues. Germline assignment: CDR1 LGHDT and CDR2 YNNKEL (reference sequence). The CDR3: CASSQVRAGGELFF.

V gene TRBV12-3 or TRBV12-4 combines with J gene TRBJ2-7; the D gene TCRdb calls, TRBD2, cannot be checked with no DNA. The CDR3 covers 14 residues. CDR3 in amino acids: CASSLHSGRYEQYF.

This chain connects TRBV5-4 to TRBJ2-7; the D call from TCRdb, TRBD1, cannot be confirmed without DNA. The CDR3 totals 15 residues. Germline V gene data show CDR1 as SGHNT and CDR2 as YYREEE (reference sequence). CDR3 loop: CASSLGRQDTYEQYF. The whole variable domain, remainder taken from reference TRBV5-4 and TRBJ2-7, is ETGVTQSPTHLIKTRGQQVTLRCSSQSGHNTVSWYQQALGQGPQFIFQYYREEENGRGNFPPRFSGLQFPNYSSELNVNALELDDSALYLCASSLGRQDTYEQYFGPGTRLTVT.

The chain joins TRBV12-3 or TRBV12-4 to TRBJ2-1; as DNA is missing, the TRBD2 call by TCRdb cannot be tested. This CDR3 has 16 amino acids. The CDR3 is CASSPRGGGLNNEQFF.

The chain carries TRBV29-1 and TRBJ1-4. The CDR3 totals 15 residues. CDR1 SQVTM and CDR2 ANQGSEA come from the germline V gene. CDR3 amino acids: CSVEVRTAYNEKLFF.

The chain employs TRBV6-1 and TRBJ2-3. CDR3 length: 15 residues. CDR1 MNHNS and CDR2 SASEGT come from the germline V gene. The CDR3 sequence is CASSARHGSTDTQYF.

The chain has TRBV12-3 or TRBV12-4 and TRBJ2-6; TCRdb picks TRBD1, but there is no DNA to check that call. The CDR3 runs 18 residues. CDR3 in amino acids: CASSFGYSSNSGANVLTF.

The chain is built from TRBV7-8 and TRBJ2-7; TCRdb outputs TRBD1, but without DNA this stays unchecked. The length of the CDR3 is 15 residues. Germline V CDR1 and CDR2: SGHVS, FQNEAQ. The CDR3 loop reads CASSLGGSASYEQYF. Complete variable domain (other parts from reference TRBV7-8 and TRBJ2-7): GAGVSQSPRYKVAKRGQDVALRCDPISGHVSLFWYQQALGQGPEFLTYFQNEAQLDKSGLPSDRFFAERPEGSVSTLKIQRTQQEDSAVYLCASSLGGSASYEQYFGPGTRLTVT.

The chain links TRBV21-1 to TRBJ1-1. TRBV21-1 is a recognized pseudogene. There are 14 residues in the CDR3. CDR3 in amino acids: CASSKTQRNTEAFF.

This rearrangement joins TRBV7-2 to TRBJ2-3; as DNA is missing, the TRBD2 call by TCRdb cannot be tested. The CDR3 length is 14 residues. CDR1 SGHTA and CDR2 FQGNSA come from the germline V gene. The CDR3 loop reads CASSSGAGPDTQYF.

This chain links TRBV4-1 with TRBJ2-4; TCRdb calls TRBD2, which cannot be checked without DNA. This CDR3 is 15 amino acids long. Per the germline V gene, CDR1 is MGHRA and CDR2 is YSYEKL. The CDR3 spells CASSQDRTDRLDKYF.

The V call is TRBV6-1, the J call TRBJ1-2; TCRdb's D call of TRBD1 is untestable without DNA. In germline, CDR1 is MNHNS, CDR2 SASEGT. The CDR3 is made up of 15 amino acids. This CDR3 is CASSAPDRGRGGYTF.

CDR3 residues: CAVMPVDSYEQYF. The chain joins TRBV30 to TRBJ2-7. Germline CDR1 reads GTSNPN; CDR2 reads SVGIG (reference sequence). This CDR3 has 13 amino acids.

The chain is built from TRBV11-2 and TRBJ1-3. The CDR3 runs 14 residues. The germline CDR1 and CDR2 sequences are SGHAT and FQNNGV. CDR3: CASSLAPLGNTIYF.

The V gene is TRBV3-1, the J gene TRBJ2-1; TCRdb gives TRBD2 as the D gene, but with no DNA this cannot be confirmed. This CDR3 is built from 16 residues. Per germline, CDR1 LGHDT and CDR2 YNNKEL (reference sequence). The CDR3 region is CASSQRAGGLYNEQFF.

The CDR3 loop is CASSDNAWGSTDTQYF. This chain links TRBV2 with TRBJ2-3. This CDR3 spans 16 amino acids. Germline loops: CDR1 SNHLY, CDR2 FYNNEI.